This TCR beta chain was sequenced during a study of early T cells in non-severe SARS-CoV-2 infection. Across the study: Unsorted whole-blood RNA was sequenced in bulk, leaving chains unpaired.

Individual cDNA molecules carried attached unique molecular identifiers. TCRdb itself ran the 5' RACE reads through MiXCR, one entry per CDR3 protein. This sample yields some 50,000 distinct CDR3 sequences, of which roughly 9.2% are seen a single time; around 4% belongs to the top ten. This clonotype was seen ten or more times. Its matching antigen is unknown. V dropped 1 base and J dropped 1 base, with 13 bases sitting between them. CDR1 is DFQATT, CDR2 SNEGSKA, per germline (reference sequence). The CDR3 loop spans 16 amino acids. Study-wide points: VDJdb matching skewed toward anti-spike CD8 responses, missing private and CD4 specificities.

J is TRBJ1-4 and V is TRBV20-1; D is ambiguous. The receptor comes from an adult who was a healthcare worker with PCR-confirmed SARS-CoV-2 infection or an uninfected control (not recorded which). Sequences were obtained from whole blood. The CDR3 DNA sequence: TGCAGTGCTAGAGGCCTTAGAGGAGGAACTAATGAAAAACTGTTTTTT. This translates into CSARGLRGGTNEKLFF.